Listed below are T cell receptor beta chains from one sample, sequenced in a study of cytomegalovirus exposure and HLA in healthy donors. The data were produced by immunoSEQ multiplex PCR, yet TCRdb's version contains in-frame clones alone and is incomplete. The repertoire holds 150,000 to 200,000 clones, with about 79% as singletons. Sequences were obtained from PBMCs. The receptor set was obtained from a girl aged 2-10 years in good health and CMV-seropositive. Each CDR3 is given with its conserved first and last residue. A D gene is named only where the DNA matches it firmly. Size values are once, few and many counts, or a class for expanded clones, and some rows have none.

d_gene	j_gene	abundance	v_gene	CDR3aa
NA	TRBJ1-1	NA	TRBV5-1	CASRWDITNTEAFF
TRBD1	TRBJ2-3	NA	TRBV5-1	CASRGQGVSDTQYF
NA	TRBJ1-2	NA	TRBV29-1	CSVEDGPGVGYTF
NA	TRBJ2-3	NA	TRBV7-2	CASSLNGGTDTQYF
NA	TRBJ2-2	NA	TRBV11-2	CASSLRLEGPPGELFF
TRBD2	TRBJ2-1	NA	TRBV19	CASMGGRSYNEQFF
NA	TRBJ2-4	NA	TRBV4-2	CASSQGLGGGTVKNIQYF
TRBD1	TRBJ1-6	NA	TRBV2	CASTEPWTGRPNSPLHF
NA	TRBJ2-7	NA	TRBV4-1	CASSQGQLITGLKFNEQYF
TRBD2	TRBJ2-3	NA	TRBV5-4	CASSSFISGGTDTQYF
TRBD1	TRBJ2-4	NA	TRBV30	CAWSLGQGLKNIQYF
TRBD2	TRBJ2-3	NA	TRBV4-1	CASSQVRGGLAGASDTQYF
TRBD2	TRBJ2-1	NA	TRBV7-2	CASTSGLAGGWREDNEQFF
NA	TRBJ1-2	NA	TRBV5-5	CASSLGTGIVRGYTF
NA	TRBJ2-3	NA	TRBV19	CASSIIFWAGSSQSTDTQYF
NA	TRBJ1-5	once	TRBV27	CASSPSAGDFPPQHF
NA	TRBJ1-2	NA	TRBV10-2	CATGGQGMGYGYTF
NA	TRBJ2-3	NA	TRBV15	CATSREGQADTQYF
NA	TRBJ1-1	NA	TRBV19	CASSIMAVNTEAFF
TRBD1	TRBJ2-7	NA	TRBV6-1	CASSADRGRYEQYF
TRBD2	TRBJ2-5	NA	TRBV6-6	CASSLEGRALSQYF
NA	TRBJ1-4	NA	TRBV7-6	CASSLGPDKDEKLFF
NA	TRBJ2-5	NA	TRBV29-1	CSVEGSQETQYF
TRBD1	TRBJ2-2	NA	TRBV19	CASSKATGGTGELFF
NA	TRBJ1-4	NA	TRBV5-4	CASSLTGNEKLFF
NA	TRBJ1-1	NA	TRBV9	CASSGGAVTEAFF
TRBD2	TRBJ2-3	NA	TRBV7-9	CASSGTSGSVGTDTQYF
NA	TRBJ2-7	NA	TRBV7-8	CASSPVGASYEQYF
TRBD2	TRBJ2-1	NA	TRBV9	CASSVTPGGGAPGSYNEQFF
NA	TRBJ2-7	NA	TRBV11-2	CASSLDRVHHEQYF
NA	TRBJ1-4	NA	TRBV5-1	CASSLANQGSKLFF
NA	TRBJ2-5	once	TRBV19	CASSMELTGQETQYF
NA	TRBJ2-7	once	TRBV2	CASSEWDSGLQYF
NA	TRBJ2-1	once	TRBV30	CAWGGTHEQFF
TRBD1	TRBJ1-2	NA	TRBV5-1	CASSFTGQASYGYTF
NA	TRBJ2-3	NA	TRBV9	CASSAGASTDTQYF
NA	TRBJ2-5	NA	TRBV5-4	CATTRGQETQYF
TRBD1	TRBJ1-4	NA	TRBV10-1	CASGLDRVDEKLFF
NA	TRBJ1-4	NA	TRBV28	CASREQGNEKLFF
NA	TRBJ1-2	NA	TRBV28	CASSFGGGNTYGYTF
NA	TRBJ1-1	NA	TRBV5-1	CASRPLGEGNTEAFF
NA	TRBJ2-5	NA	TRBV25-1	CASNYGAGETQYF
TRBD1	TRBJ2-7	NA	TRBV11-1	CASSPDRGFSEQYF
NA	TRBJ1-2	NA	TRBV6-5	CASTNTRGYTF
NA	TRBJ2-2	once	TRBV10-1	CASSSTVTGELFF
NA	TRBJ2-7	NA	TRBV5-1	CASSLASTDAYEQYF
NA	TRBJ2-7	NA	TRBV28	CASTYWGLSYEQYF
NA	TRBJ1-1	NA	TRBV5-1	CASSWGLRGSGTEAFF
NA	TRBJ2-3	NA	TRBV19	CASSTHRERGTDTQYF
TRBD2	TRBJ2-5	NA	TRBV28	CASSPSGTSGQETQYF
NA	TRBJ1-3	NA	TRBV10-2	CASGQTGISGNTIYF
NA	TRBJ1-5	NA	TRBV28	CASSLYRDSNQPQHF
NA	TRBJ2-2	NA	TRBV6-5	CASSRAPTGELFF
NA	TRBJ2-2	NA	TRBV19	CASSNPGSSTGELFF
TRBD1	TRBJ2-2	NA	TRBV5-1	CASSAVTGGTGELFF
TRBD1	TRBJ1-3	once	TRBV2	CASSEIQGPVNTIYF
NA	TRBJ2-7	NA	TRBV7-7	CASSPTGYEQYF